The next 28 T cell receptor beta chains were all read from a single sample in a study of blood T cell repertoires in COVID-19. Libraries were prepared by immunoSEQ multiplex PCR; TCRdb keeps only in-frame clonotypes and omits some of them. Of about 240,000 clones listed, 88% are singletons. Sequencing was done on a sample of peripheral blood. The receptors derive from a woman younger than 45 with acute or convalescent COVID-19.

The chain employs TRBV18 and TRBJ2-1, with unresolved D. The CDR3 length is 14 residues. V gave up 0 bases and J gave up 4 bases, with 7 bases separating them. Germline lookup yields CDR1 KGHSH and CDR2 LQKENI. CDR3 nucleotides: TGTGCCAGCTCACCACCGGTAGAATACAATGAGCAGTTCTTC. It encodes CASSPPVEYNEQFF.

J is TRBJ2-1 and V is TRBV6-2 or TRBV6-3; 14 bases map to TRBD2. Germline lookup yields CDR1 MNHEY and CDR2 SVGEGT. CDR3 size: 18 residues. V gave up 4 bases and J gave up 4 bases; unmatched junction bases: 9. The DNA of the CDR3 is TGTGCCAGCAGTTTCCCGGGACTAGCGGGAGTGTCTTACAATGAGCAGTTCTTC. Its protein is CASSFPGLAGVSYNEQFF.

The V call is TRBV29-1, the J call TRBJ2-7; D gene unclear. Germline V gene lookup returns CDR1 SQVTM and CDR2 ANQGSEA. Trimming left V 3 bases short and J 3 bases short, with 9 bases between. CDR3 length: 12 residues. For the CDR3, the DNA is TGCAGCGTTGACACGAGCGACTACGAGCAGTACTTC. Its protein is CSVDTSDYEQYF.

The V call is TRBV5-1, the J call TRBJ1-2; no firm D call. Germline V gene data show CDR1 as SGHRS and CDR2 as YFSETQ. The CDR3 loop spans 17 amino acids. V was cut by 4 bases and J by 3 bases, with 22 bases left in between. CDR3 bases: TGCGCCAGCAGCCCCGGAGGCGACTTTCCCCGCCACTATGGCTACACCTTC. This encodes CASSPGGDFPRHYGYTF.

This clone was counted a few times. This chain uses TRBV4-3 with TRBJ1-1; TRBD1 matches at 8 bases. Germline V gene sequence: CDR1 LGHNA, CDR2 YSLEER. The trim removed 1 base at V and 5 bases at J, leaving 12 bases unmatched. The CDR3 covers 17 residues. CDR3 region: CASSQVMGTGLLTEAFF. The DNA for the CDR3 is TGCGCCAGCAGCCAAGTAATGGGGACAGGACTGTTGACTGAAGCTTTCTTT.

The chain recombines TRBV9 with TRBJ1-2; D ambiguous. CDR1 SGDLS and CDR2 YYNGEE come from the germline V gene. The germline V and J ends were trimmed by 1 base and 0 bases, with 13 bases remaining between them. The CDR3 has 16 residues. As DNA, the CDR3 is TGTGCCAGCAGCGTATTTGGGCGGAGGTCTAACTATGGCTACACCTTC. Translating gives CASSVFGRRSNYGYTF.

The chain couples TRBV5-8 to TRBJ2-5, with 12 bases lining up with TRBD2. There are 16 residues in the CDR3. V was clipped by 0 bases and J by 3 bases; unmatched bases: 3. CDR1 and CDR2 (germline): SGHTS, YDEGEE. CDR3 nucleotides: TGTGCCAGCAGCTTGGCGACTAGCGGGAGAGAAGAGACCCAGTACTTC. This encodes CASSLATSGREETQYF.

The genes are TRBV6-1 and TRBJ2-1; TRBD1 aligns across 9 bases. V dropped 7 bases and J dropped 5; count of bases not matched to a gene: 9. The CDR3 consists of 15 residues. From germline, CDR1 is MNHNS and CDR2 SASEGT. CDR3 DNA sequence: TGTGCCAGCAAGGGAGGGGACAGGGTCGACAATGAGCAGTTCTTC. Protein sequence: CASKGGDRVDNEQFF.

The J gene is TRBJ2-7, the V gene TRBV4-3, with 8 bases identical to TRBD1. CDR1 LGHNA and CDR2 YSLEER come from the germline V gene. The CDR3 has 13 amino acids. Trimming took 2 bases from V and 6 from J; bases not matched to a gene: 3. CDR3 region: CASSQPDRAEQYF. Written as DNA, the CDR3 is TGCGCCAGCAGCCAACCGGACAGGGCCGAGCAGTACTTC.

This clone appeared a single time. The CDR3 DNA reads as TGTGCCAGTAGTAAGGGGGCTTCATTCGACGGAGCACCAGAGACCCAGTACTTC. Amino acids: CASSKGASFDGAPETQYF. The chain has TRBV19 and TRBJ2-5, with 7 positions matching TRBD1. The V gene's germline CDR1 is LNHDA and CDR2 SQIVND (reference sequence). CDR3 size: 18 residues. The ends lost 4 bases at V and 4 bases at J; junction bases unmatched: 18.

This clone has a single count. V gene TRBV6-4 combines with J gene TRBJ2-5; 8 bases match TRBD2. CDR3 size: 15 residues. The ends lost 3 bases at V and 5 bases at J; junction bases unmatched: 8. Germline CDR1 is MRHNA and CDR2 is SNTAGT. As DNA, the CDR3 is TGTGCCAGCAGTGAACGAGGACTAGCAATGGAGACCCAGTACTTC. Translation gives CASSERGLAMETQYF.

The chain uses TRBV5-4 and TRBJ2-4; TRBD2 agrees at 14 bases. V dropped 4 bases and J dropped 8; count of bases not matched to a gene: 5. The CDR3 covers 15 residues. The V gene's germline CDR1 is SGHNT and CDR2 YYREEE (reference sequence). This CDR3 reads CASSTGTSGSDIQYF. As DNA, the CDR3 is TGTGCCAGCAGCACCGGGACTAGCGGGAGTGACATTCAGTACTTC. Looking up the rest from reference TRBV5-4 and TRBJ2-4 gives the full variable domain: ETGVTQSPTHLIKTRGQQVTLRCSSQSGHNTVSWYQQALGQGPQFIFQYYREEENGRGNFPPRFSGLQFPNYSSELNVNALELDDSALYLCASSTGTSGSDIQYFGAGTRLSVL.

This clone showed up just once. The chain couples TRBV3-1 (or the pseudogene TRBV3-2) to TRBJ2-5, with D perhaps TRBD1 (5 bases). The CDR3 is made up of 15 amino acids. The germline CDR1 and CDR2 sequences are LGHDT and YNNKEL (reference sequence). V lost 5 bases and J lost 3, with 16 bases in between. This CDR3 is CASSEVAGQKETQYF. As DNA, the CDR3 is TGTGCCAGCAGCGAGGTGGCTGGACAAAAAGAGACCCAGTACTTC.

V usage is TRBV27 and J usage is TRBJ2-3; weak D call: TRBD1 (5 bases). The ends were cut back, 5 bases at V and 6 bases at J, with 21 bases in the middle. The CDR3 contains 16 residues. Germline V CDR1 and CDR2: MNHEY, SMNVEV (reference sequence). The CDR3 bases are TGTGCCAGCAGTCCCAGGACACTCCTAAAGGCGGATACGCAGTATTTT. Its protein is CASSPRTLLKADTQYF.

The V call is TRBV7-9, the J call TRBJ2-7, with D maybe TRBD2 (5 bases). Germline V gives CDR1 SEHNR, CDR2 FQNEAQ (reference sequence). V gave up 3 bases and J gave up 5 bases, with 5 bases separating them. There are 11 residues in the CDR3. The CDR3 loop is CASSLEDEQYF. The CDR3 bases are TGTGCCAGCAGCTTGGAGGACGAGCAGTACTTC.

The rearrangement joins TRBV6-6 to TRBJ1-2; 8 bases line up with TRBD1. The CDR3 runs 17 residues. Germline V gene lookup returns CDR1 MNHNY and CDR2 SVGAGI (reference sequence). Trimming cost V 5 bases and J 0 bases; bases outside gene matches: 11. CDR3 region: CASSPLLRTGTNYGYTF. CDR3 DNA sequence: TGTGCCAGCAGTCCCCTTCTGAGGACAGGGACTAACTATGGCTACACCTTC.

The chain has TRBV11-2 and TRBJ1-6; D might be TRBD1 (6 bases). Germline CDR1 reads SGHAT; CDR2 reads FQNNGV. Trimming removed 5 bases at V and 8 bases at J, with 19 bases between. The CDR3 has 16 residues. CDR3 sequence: CASSLLGGDIYSPLHF. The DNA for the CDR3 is TGTGCCAGCAGCCTTCTTGGGGGGGACATTTATTCACCCCTCCACTTT.

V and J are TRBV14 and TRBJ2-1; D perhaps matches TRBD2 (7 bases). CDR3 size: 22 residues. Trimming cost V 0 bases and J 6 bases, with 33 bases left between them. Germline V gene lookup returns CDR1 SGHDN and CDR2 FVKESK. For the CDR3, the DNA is TGTGCCAGCAGCCAAGAAAACCCAGGGAGGGGACAAACCGGGGGCCACTTCAATGAGCAGTTCTTC. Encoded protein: CASSQENPGRGQTGGHFNEQFF.

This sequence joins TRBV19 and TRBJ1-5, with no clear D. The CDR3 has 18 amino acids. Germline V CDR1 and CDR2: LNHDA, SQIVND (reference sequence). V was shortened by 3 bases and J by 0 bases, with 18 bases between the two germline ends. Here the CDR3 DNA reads TGTGCCAGTAGTATTCCGTCCGGTTCCGGGTTTAGCAATCAGCCCCAGCATTTT. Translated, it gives CASSIPSGSGFSNQPQHF.

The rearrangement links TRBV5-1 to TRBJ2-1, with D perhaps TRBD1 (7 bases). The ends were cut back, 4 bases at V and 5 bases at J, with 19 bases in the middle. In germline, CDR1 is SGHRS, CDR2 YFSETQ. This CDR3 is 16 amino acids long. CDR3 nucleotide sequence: TGCGCCAGCAGCCCACTGGCGCCAGGGGGGCACAATGAGCAGTTCTTC. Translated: CASSPLAPGGHNEQFF.

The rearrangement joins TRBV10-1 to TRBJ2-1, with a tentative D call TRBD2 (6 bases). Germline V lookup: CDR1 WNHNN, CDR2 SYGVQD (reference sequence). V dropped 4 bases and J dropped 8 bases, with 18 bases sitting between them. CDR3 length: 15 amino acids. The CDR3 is CASSALGTPLDEQFF. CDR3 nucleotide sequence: TGCGCCAGCAGTGCGCTTGGGACTCCTCTGGATGAGCAGTTCTTC.

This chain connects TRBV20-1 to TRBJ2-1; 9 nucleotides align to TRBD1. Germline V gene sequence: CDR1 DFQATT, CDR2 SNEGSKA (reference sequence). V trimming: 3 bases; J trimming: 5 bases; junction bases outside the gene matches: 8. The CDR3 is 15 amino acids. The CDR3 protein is CSASLWDRAHNEQFF. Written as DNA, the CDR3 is TGCAGTGCTAGTCTATGGGACAGGGCCCACAATGAGCAGTTCTTC.

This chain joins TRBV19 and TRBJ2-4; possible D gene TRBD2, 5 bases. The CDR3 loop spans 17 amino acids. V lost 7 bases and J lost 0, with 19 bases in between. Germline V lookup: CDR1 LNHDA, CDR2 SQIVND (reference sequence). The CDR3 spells CASTPESGRLAKNIQYF. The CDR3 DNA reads TGTGCCAGTACCCCTGAAAGTGGGAGACTAGCCAAAAACATTCAGTACTTC.

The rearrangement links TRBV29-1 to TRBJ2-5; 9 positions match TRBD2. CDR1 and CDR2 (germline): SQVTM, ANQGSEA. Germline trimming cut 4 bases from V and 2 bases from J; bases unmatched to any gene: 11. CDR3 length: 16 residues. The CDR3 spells CSVGPSGTGLQETQYF. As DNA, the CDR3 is TGCAGCGTTGGTCCTAGCGGGACCGGTTTACAAGAGACCCAGTACTTC.

The CDR3 sequence: CSVIGTGGTNEKLFF. DNA of the CDR3: TGCAGCGTAATCGGGACAGGGGGAACTAATGAAAAACTGTTTTTT. The chain combines TRBV29-1 with TRBJ1-4; 11 nucleotides align to TRBD1. This CDR3 has 15 amino acids. Germline V gives CDR1 SQVTM, CDR2 ANQGSEA. V shed 6 bases and J 1 base; nucleotides not matched to a gene: 4.

CDR3 DNA sequence: TGTGCCAGCAGCCACCGTAGGACAGGGTACAATGAGCAGTTCTTC. Its translation: CASSHRRTGYNEQFF. V and J are TRBV14 and TRBJ2-1; 8 bases agree with TRBD1. Germline lookup yields CDR1 SGHDN and CDR2 FVKESK. Germline trimming cut 3 bases from V and 4 bases from J; bases unmatched to any gene: 5. The CDR3 is made up of 15 amino acids.

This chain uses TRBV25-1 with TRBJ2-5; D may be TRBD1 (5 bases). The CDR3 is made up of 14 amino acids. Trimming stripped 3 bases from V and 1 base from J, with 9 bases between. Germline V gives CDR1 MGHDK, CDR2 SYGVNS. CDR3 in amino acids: CASSDWQGQETQYF. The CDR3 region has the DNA TGTGCCAGCAGTGACTGGCAGGGCCAAGAGACCCAGTACTTC.

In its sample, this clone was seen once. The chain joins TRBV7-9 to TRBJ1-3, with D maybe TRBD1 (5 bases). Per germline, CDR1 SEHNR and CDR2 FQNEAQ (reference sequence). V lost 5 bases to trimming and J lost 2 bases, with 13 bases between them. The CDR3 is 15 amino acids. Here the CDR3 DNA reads TGTGCCAGCAGCCATCCAGGGAGGGCTGGAAACACCATATATTTT. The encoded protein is CASSHPGRAGNTIYF.